This TCR beta chain was found in a study of cytomegalovirus exposure and HLA in healthy donors. This CDR3 has 14 residues. Trimming cost V 4 bases and J 4 bases, with 13 bases left between them. Germline lookup yields CDR1 SGHNT and CDR2 YENEEA. In the case of this clone: Its specificity is unknown.

Study-wide points: Confirmation in vitro established that a few CMV-associated chains were specific for CMV antigens. As a later analysis revealed, most CMV-associated TCR beta chains appeared HLA-restricted.

The PCR made use of 60 Vbeta and 13 Jbeta primers. How the authors handled the data: In a later analysis, of about 80 million unique beta chains, around 11 million appeared in at least two donors. Method: immunoSEQ multiplex PCR; TCRdb's copy keeps in-frame clones and lacks some. V, J and clone size are those of that table, while D and trimming were read from the DNA. The sample lists 150,000 or so clones, roughly 77% occurring once. This sequence joins TRBV11-3 and TRBJ1-1, with D possibly matching TRBD1 (5 bases). The TCR originated in a man aged 25-40 years in good health and CMV-seropositive. Sequenced: PBMCs. This CDR3 reads CASSSGRVGTEAFF. CDR3 sequence (DNA): TGTGCCAGCAGCTCAGGCAGGGTGGGCACTGAAGCTTTCTTT.